The 8 T cell receptor beta chains reported below all come from one sample, sequenced in a study of blood T cell repertoires in COVID-19. TCRdb's table, derived via immunoSEQ multiplex PCR, lists solely in-frame clones and lacks some. The table shows about 120,000 clones, with 75% to 90% occurring only once. The material sequenced was peripheral blood. The source is a woman aged 70-85 years with acute or convalescent COVID-19.

This clone was observed a single time. The chain carries TRBV12-3 or TRBV12-4 and TRBJ1-2; no definite D call. CDR3 length: 13 amino acids. The ends were cut back, 5 bases at V and 4 bases at J, with 11 bases in the middle. CDR3 residues: CASSPSLSYGYTF. CDR3 nucleotides: TGTGCCAGCAGTCCCTCGCTTAGCTATGGCTACACCTTC.

The rearrangement uses TRBV5-1 and TRBJ2-3, with 14 positions matching TRBD2. The trim removed 7 bases at V and 5 bases at J, leaving 3 bases unmatched. The CDR3 has 14 amino acids. Germline CDR1 is SGHRS and CDR2 is YFSETQ. The CDR3 DNA sequence: TGCGCCAGCCGGACTAGCGGGGGGATAGATACGCAGTATTTT. This sequence encodes CASRTSGGIDTQYF.

V and J are TRBV1 and TRBJ1-4; the table calls TRBD1, which could not be checked here. TRBV1 is termed a pseudogene. The CDR3 length is 17 residues. The CDR3 DNA reads as TGCACCAGCAGACACACGGAGACAGGGGTGGGGAATGAAAAACTGTTTTTT. This codes for CTSRHTETGVGNEKLFF.

This chain links TRBV2 with TRBJ1-2; D remains ambiguous. Germline V gene sequence: CDR1 SNHLY, CDR2 FYNNEI. The CDR3 runs 13 residues. V lost 3 bases and J lost 1, with 6 bases in between. The CDR3 region is CASSEADNYGYTF. CDR3 in DNA: TGTGCCAGCAGTGAGGCAGATAACTATGGCTACACCTTC.

The chain joins TRBV18 to TRBJ1-1; 9 positions match TRBD1. With 4 bases clipped from V and 5 bases from J, the junction kept 5 bases outside the gene matches. The CDR3 consists of 14 residues. Germline V gene data show CDR1 as KGHSH and CDR2 as LQKENI. For the CDR3, the DNA is TGTGCCAGCTCACTAGGGACAGGGAGGACTGAAGCTTTCTTT. As protein: CASSLGTGRTEAFF.

The CDR3 loop is CASSQVYRGNSPLHF. In nucleotides, the CDR3 is TGTGCCAGCAGCCAAGTGTACAGGGGGAATTCACCCCTCCACTTT. This sequence joins TRBV14 and TRBJ1-6; TRBD1 matches at 8 bases. Losses at the gene ends were 1 base for V and 7 bases for J; bases not matched to a gene: 3. The CDR3 has 15 residues. The germline V gene encodes CDR1 SGHDN and CDR2 FVKESK.

The J gene is TRBJ2-2, the V gene TRBV5-1; D perhaps matches TRBD2 (5 bases). The V end was cut by 4 bases, the J end by 5 bases, with 9 bases between. CDR3 size: 13 residues. Germline CDR1 is SGHRS and CDR2 is YFSETQ. The CDR3 sequence is CASSAGLTGELFF. CDR3 sequence (DNA): TGCGCCAGCAGCGCCGGACTTACCGGGGAGCTGTTTTTT.

The chain has TRBV5-1 and TRBJ1-2; TRBD1 is a possible D gene (5 bases). The germline V gene encodes CDR1 SGHRS and CDR2 YFSETQ. V was cut by 0 bases and J by 0 bases, with 9 bases left in between. The CDR3 runs 15 residues. CDR3 nucleotides: TGCGCCAGCAGCTTGGTGGGGGGTGCTAACTATGGCTACACCTTC. It yields the protein CASSLVGGANYGYTF.